This entry describes one TCR beta chain. What it recognizes is unknown. Tagging with unique molecular identifiers was applied to individual cDNA molecules. TCRdb redid the calling of the 5' RACE reads with MiXCR, one entry per CDR3 protein. The sample has tens of thousands of distinct CDR3 sequences, over 10% seen once. This entry belongs to a study of early T cells in non-severe SARS-CoV-2 infection. CDR1 and CDR2 from the germline V gene are KGHSH and LQKENI. The V end lost 3 bases, the J end lost 7 bases, and 10 bases lay between the germline ends. The CDR3 is 13 residues long. Study-wide results and caveats: Anti-spike CD8 specificities were favored by VDJdb matching, whose results missed private and CD4 specificities.

The receptor comes from an adult who was a healthcare worker with PCR-confirmed SARS-CoV-2 infection or an uninfected control (not recorded which). This rearrangement joins TRBV18 to TRBJ1-5; D may be TRBD1 (5 bases). Sequencing was performed on whole blood. CDR3 region: CASSPSRDQPQHF. DNA for the CDR3: TGTGCCAGCTCACCCTCTAGGGACCAGCCCCAGCATTTT.